Each of the 31 T cell receptor beta chains below was sequenced from the same sample in a study of OX40 agonist ivuxolimab in advanced cancers. Profiled with immunoSEQ multiplex PCR; TCRdb holds only in-frame clones, not every one. In the table there are roughly 28,000 clones, roughly 85% of which are singletons. Material: CD4+ or CD8+ T cells sorted from blood, obtained in a trial of the OX40 agonist ivuxolimab. The receptor set was obtained from an adult with an advanced solid tumor such as melanoma, head and neck, liver or kidney cancer.

The chain employs TRBV2 and TRBJ1-5; D call uncertain. With 1 base removed from V and 0 bases from J, the gap between germline ends came to 10 bases. The germline V gene has CDR1 SNHLY and CDR2 FYNNEI. The CDR3 contains 16 residues. The CDR3 coding sequence is TGTGCCAGCAGTGAAGAGTCTGTTAATAGCAATCAGCCCCAGCATTTT. Its translation is CASSEESVNSNQPQHF.

This sequence joins TRBV29-1 and TRBJ2-5; 10 bases agree with TRBD2. Germline V CDR1 and CDR2: SQVTM, ANQGSEA. The CDR3 is made up of 14 amino acids. Germline trimming cut 6 bases from V and 5 bases from J; bases unmatched to any gene: 9. The CDR3 loop reads CSVGSGGAIETQYF. The CDR3 coding sequence is TGCAGCGTGGGCAGCGGGGGGGCCATTGAGACCCAGTACTTC. Full variable domain (outside the CDR3, taken from reference TRBV29-1 and TRBJ2-5): SAVISQKPSRDICQRGTSLTIQCQVDSQVTMMFWYRQQPGQSLTLIATANQGSEATYESGFVIDKFPISRPNLTFSTLTVSNMSPEDSSIYLCSVGSGGAIETQYFGPGTRLLVL.

V usage is TRBV6-5 and J usage is TRBJ1-1; TRBD1 is a possible D gene (6 bases). CDR1 MNHEY and CDR2 SVGAGI come from the germline V gene. The CDR3 covers 14 residues. V dropped 2 bases and J dropped 4 bases, with 11 bases sitting between them. The CDR3 here is CASSYRGEVTEAFF. In nucleotides, the CDR3 is TGTGCCAGCAGTTACAGGGGGGAGGTCACTGAAGCTTTCTTT.

The V gene is TRBV27, the J gene TRBJ2-5; a weak D match, TRBD1 (5 bases). The CDR3 has 13 amino acids. The germline V gene has CDR1 MNHEY and CDR2 SMNVEV (reference sequence). The V end was cut by 5 bases, the J end by 4 bases, with 11 bases between. The CDR3 loop is CASSRQLRETQYF. The CDR3 nucleotides read TGTGCCAGCAGTCGACAGCTAAGAGAGACCCAGTACTTC.

This clone was recorded only once. The chain recombines TRBV7-8 with TRBJ2-3, with 8 bases aligning to TRBD2. Trimming at V came to 0 bases and at J to 2 bases, leaving 7 bases not matched to a gene. This CDR3 is 17 amino acids long. Per the germline V gene, CDR1 is SGHVS and CDR2 is FQNEAQ. CDR3 protein: CASSLAGLRGDTDTQYF. The CDR3 DNA is TGTGCCAGCAGCTTAGCAGGGTTGCGGGGGGACACAGATACGCAGTATTTT.

The chain uses TRBV5-1 and TRBJ1-1, with D perhaps matching TRBD1 (5 bases). CDR3 size: 16 residues. CDR1 is SGHRS, CDR2 YFSETQ, per germline. Trimming took 0 bases from V and 5 from J, leaving 17 bases between them. DNA for the CDR3: TGCGCCAGCAGCTTGGCCGCGAGGGGAGGAGGGACTGAAGCTTTCTTT. Translated, it gives CASSLAARGGGTEAFF. The variable domain in full, with the rest retrieved from reference TRBV5-1 and TRBJ1-1, is KAGVTQTPRYLIKTRGQQVTLSCSPISGHRSVSWYQQTPGQGLQFLFEYFSETQRNKGNFPGRFSGRQFSNSRSEMNVSTLELGDSALYLCASSLAARGGGTEAFFGQGTRLTVV.

By frequency in the sample, this clone is medium-sized. The V and J genes are TRBV19 and TRBJ2-7, with 12 bases identical to TRBD2. Looked up from germline, CDR1 is LNHDA and CDR2 is SQIVND (reference sequence). The CDR3 sequence is 15 residues long. J lost 1 base, V lost 6 bases, and 4 bases had no gene match. The CDR3 reads CASSLLAGGSYEQYF. In nucleotides, the CDR3 is TGTGCCAGTAGCCTTCTAGCGGGGGGGTCCTACGAGCAGTACTTC.

The chain joins TRBV25-1 to TRBJ1-1, with D perhaps matching TRBD1 (6 bases). With 10 bases removed from V and 6 bases from J, the gap between germline ends came to 15 bases. The CDR3 runs to 12 residues. Germline CDR1 reads MGHDK; CDR2 reads SYGVNS. CDR3 DNA sequence: TGTGCCACCGAGGGGGGAGAATCTGAAGCTTTCTTT. Protein: CATEGGESEAFF.

The chain joins TRBV27 to TRBJ2-7; D unresolved. The CDR3 has 12 amino acids. Trimming took 4 bases from V and 10 from J, leaving 14 bases between them. Germline CDR1 MNHEY, CDR2 SMNVEV (reference sequence). CDR3 sequence: CASSSRTSEQYF. DNA for the CDR3: TGTGCCAGCAGTTCCAGGACCTCCGAACAGTACTTC.

The V call is TRBV28, the J call TRBJ1-1, with a possible D match to TRBD1 (5 bases). V gave up 7 bases and J gave up 7 bases, with 22 bases separating them. Germline V gene data show CDR1 as MDHEN and CDR2 as SYDVKM. The CDR3 covers 15 residues. For the CDR3, the DNA is TGTGCCAGCACCTCGCGAGACCCGGGACTCCGTGAAGCTTTCTTT. Its translation is CASTSRDPGLREAFF.

This sequence joins TRBV6-6 and TRBJ2-7, with a possible D match to TRBD2 (5 bases). The CDR3 covers 12 residues. V was trimmed by 2 bases and J by 6 bases, leaving 8 bases between them. The germline gives CDR1 MNHNY, CDR2 SVGAGI (reference sequence). CDR3 DNA: TGTGCCAGCAGTTACGTTGGGAGCGAGCAGTACTTC. Protein product: CASSYVGSEQYF.

The J gene is TRBJ2-7, the V gene TRBV5-5; 9 bases are shared with TRBD1. Germline V gives CDR1 SGHKS, CDR2 YYEKEE (reference sequence). The trim removed 4 bases at V and 2 bases at J, leaving 7 bases unmatched. The CDR3 runs to 15 residues. The CDR3 protein is CASSATGGSTYEQYF. The CDR3 coding sequence is TGTGCCAGCAGCGCAACAGGGGGCTCTACCTACGAGCAGTACTTC.

The rearrangement joins TRBV5-6 to TRBJ2-7; D may correspond to TRBD1 or TRBD2 (5 bases each). Germline V gene sequence: CDR1 SGHDT, CDR2 YYEEEE. This CDR3 spans 14 amino acids. V was pared by 4 bases and J by 6 bases, with 17 bases between. The CDR3 loop is CASSTDSLGREQYF. CDR3 in DNA: TGTGCCAGCAGCACCGACAGTCTGGGACGCGAGCAGTACTTC.

Turning to this clone: The same CDR3 can be traced to other DNA sequences in this sample. The CDR3 sequence: CASSEGYEQYF. The CDR3 coding sequence is TGCGCCAGCAGTGAGGGGTACGAGCAGTACTTC. The V and J genes are TRBV10-2 and TRBJ2-7; no clear D. CDR1 is WSHSY and CDR2 is SAAADI in the germline V gene. This CDR3 spans 11 amino acids. The germline V and J ends were trimmed by 2 bases and 4 bases, with 3 bases remaining between them.

J is TRBJ2-1 and V is TRBV7-9, with TRBD1 as a possible D gene (5 bases). V lost 3 bases and J 6 bases, leaving 15 bases between the germline ends. Germline V gene lookup returns CDR1 SEHNR and CDR2 FQNEAQ (reference sequence). The CDR3 contains 15 residues. Written as DNA, the CDR3 is TGTGCCAGCAGCTTTTTGACAGACCTGGGCAATGAGCAGTTCTTC. Protein product: CASSFLTDLGNEQFF.

The CDR3 nucleotides are TGTGCCAGCAGTGAAATTGCGGATTCTGGGGCCAACGTCCTGACTTTC. Protein sequence: CASSEIADSGANVLTF. The gene calls are TRBV25-1 and TRBJ2-6; D gene ambiguous. V lost 2 bases and J 1 base, leaving 9 bases between the germline ends. Germline V gives CDR1 MGHDK, CDR2 SYGVNS. The CDR3 runs to 16 residues. Full variable domain (missing parts from reference TRBV25-1 and TRBJ2-6): EADIYQTPRYLVIGTGKKITLECSQTMGHDKMYWYQQDPGMELHLIHYSYGVNSTEKGDLSSESTVSRIRTEHFPLTLESARPSHTSQYLCASSEIADSGANVLTFGAGSRLTVL.

A remark on this clone: The sample contains more than one DNA sequence encoding this CDR3. The J gene is TRBJ1-1, the V gene TRBV7-6, with D uncertain. The CDR3 extends over 14 amino acids. V lost 0 bases, J lost 1 base, and 6 bases lay in between. From germline, CDR1 is SGHVS and CDR2 FNYEAQ. CDR3 region: CASSLAGGNTEAFF. The CDR3 DNA sequence: TGTGCCAGCAGCTTAGCGGGAGGGAACACTGAAGCTTTCTTT.

V gene TRBV10-2 combines with J gene TRBJ2-7, with D tentatively TRBD1 (5 bases). CDR1 is WSHSY and CDR2 is SAAADI in the germline V gene. Trimming took 8 bases from V and 1 from J, leaving 12 bases between them. The length of the CDR3 is 13 residues. The CDR3 DNA follows: TGCGCCAGCGGGGCCCACCCTTCCTACGAGCAGTACTTC. It translates to CASGAHPSYEQYF.

This rearrangement joins TRBV30 to TRBJ1-5, with D possibly being TRBD1 (6 bases). The V gene's germline CDR1 is GTSNPN and CDR2 SVGIG (reference sequence). This CDR3 is built from 14 residues. Deletions cut 2 bases from V and 3 bases from J, with 11 bases between. The CDR3 bases are TGTGCCTGGAGTTTTGACAGGTACAATCAGCCCCAGCATTTT. This translates into CAWSFDRYNQPQHF. Full variable domain (outside the CDR3, taken from reference TRBV30 and TRBJ1-5): SQTIHQWPATLVQPVGSPLSLECTVEGTSNPNLYWYRQAAGRGLQLLFYSVGIGQISSEVPQNLSASRPQDRQFILSSKKLLLSDSGFYLCAWSFDRYNQPQHFGDGTRLSIL.

In its sample, this clone was seen once. The chain carries TRBV6-5 and TRBJ2-7; 8 nucleotides agree with TRBD1. The CDR3 spans 16 residues. V shed 4 bases, J shed 2 bases, and the junction held 10 bases outside the gene matches. Germline V gene sequence: CDR1 MNHEY, CDR2 SVGAGI. As DNA, the CDR3 is TGTGCCAGCAGTTTCGCCACCGGGACAGGAACCTACGAGCAGTACTTC. Translated: CASSFATGTGTYEQYF.

The CDR3 loop reads CASSAPGLDLPGEQFF. Written as DNA, the CDR3 is TGTGCCAGCAGCGCTCCGGGACTAGACCTCCCCGGGGAGCAGTTCTTC. The chain carries TRBV9 and TRBJ2-1; 8 bases are shared with TRBD2. Unmatched junction bases numbered 15, after V lost 3 bases and J lost 10 bases. The CDR3 length is 16 residues. The germline CDR1 and CDR2 sequences are SGDLS and YYNGEE.

The chain combines TRBV25-1 with TRBJ2-3; TRBD2 matches 7 bases. This CDR3 has 15 amino acids. Trimming cost V 5 bases and J 1 base; bases outside gene matches: 6. Germline assignment: CDR1 MGHDK and CDR2 SYGVNS. This CDR3 reads CASSQTSRGTDTQYF. DNA for the CDR3: TGTGCCAGCAGTCAGACTAGCAGGGGCACAGATACGCAGTATTTT.

The genes are TRBV5-1 and TRBJ2-1, with 8 bases aligning to TRBD1. The CDR3 loop spans 16 amino acids. Germline CDR1 reads SGHRS; CDR2 reads YFSETQ. The V segment lost 1 base and the J segment 6 bases; nucleotides outside the gene matches: 9. The CDR3, as DNA: TGCGCCAGCAGCTTGACAGGGGGTGGATTCGGCAATGAGCAGTTCTTC. Translating gives CASSLTGGGFGNEQFF.

J is TRBJ2-5 and V is TRBV29-1; 8 nucleotides line up with TRBD1. V lost 2 bases to trimming and J lost 5 bases; unmatched junction nucleotides: 7. CDR3 length: 14 residues. Germline V gene sequence: CDR1 SQVTM, CDR2 ANQGSEA. CDR3 in amino acids: CSVEHRGEEETQYF. In DNA form, the CDR3 reads TGCAGCGTTGAACACAGGGGGGAGGAGGAGACCCAGTACTTC.

The DNA for the CDR3 is TGTGCCAGCGGGACCCGGGCCTTCGAGCAGTACTTC. This codes for CASGTRAFEQYF. J is TRBJ2-7 and V is TRBV2; the D call may be TRBD1 or TRBD2 (5 bases each). This CDR3 is 12 amino acids long. V was clipped by 8 bases and J by 6 bases, with 14 bases between them. CDR1 is SNHLY, CDR2 FYNNEI, per germline.

The chain is built from TRBV27 and TRBJ1-2; 7 nucleotides match TRBD1. Trimming took 6 bases from V and 4 from J; bases not matched to a gene: 8. The germline CDR1 and CDR2 sequences are MNHEY and SMNVEV (reference sequence). This CDR3 spans 14 amino acids. The CDR3 region has the DNA TGTGCCAGCAGCCCACAGGGGTGGGGCTATGGCTACACCTTC. This encodes CASSPQGWGYGYTF.

The gene calls are TRBV5-6 and TRBJ2-5; 9 bases fit TRBD1. This CDR3 comprises 14 residues. Germline-derived CDR1 and CDR2 are SGHDT and YYEEEE. The junction had 6 bases not matched to a gene; V was cut back by 5 bases and J by 4 bases. The CDR3: CASSEQGAGETQYF. DNA of the CDR3: TGTGCCAGCAGTGAACAGGGGGCGGGAGAGACCCAGTACTTC.

This rearrangement joins TRBV19 to TRBJ1-2; possibly TRBD1 for D (6 bases). The CDR3 is 15 amino acids. Trimming stripped 4 bases from V and 7 bases from J, with 19 bases between. Germline CDR1 reads LNHDA; CDR2 reads SQIVND (reference sequence). DNA of the CDR3: TGTGCCAGTAGTACCTTACAGGGACCCGCCGGTGGCTACACCTTC. As protein: CASSTLQGPAGGYTF.

Concerning this clone itself: The same CDR3 arises from other DNA sequences in this sample as well. The chain carries TRBV27 and TRBJ2-1; 9 bases line up with TRBD1. V was pared by 3 bases and J by 2 bases, with 2 bases of the junction left unmatched. Germline-derived CDR1 and CDR2 are MNHEY and SMNVEV (reference sequence). CDR3 length: 15 residues. CDR3 nucleotide sequence: TGTGCCAGCAGTTTCGGGACAGGGACCTACAATGAGCAGTTCTTC. Residues: CASSFGTGTYNEQFF.

The chain has TRBV5-1 and TRBJ1-1; D not certain. Germline CDR1 and CDR2: SGHRS and YFSETQ. This CDR3 has 14 amino acids. Trimming removed 0 bases from V and 2 bases from J, with 8 bases in between. The CDR3 loop reads CASSLGHDNTEAFF. CDR3 bases: TGCGCCAGCAGCTTGGGACATGATAACACTGAAGCTTTCTTT.

The rearrangement joins TRBV11-2 to TRBJ2-4; no clear D. Germline-derived CDR1 and CDR2 are SGHAT and FQNNGV. V lost 4 bases, J lost 5 bases, and 6 bases lay in between. The CDR3 loop spans 12 amino acids. CDR3 coding DNA: TGTGCCAGCAGCTCGACCGAAAACATTCAGTACTTC. Residues: CASSSTENIQYF.